These T cell receptor beta chains were read from a single sample in a study of TIL therapy for anti-PD-1-resistant metastatic lung cancer. The protocol was immunoSEQ multiplex PCR, while the TCRdb copy is restricted to in-frame clones and leaves out a portion. Here the sample spans about 52,000 clones, 70% to 85% being singletons. Source: blood, taken at baseline. Receptors were obtained from a woman between 25 and 85 years old with non-small cell lung cancer. The CDR3 runs from the conserved cysteine through the conserved F or W.

TRBV11-2	TRBJ2-7	CASSPPGSYEQYF
TRBV4-1	TRBJ1-5	CASSRLGGGQPQHF
TRBV7-9	TRBJ1-6	CASSLEGWTPLHF
TRBV6-6	TRBJ2-2	CASERRGTGELFF
TRBV7-2	TRBJ1-5	CASSLRQGQPQHF
TRBV4-3	TRBJ1-5	CASSQGLTGGNQPQHF
TRBV20-1	TRBJ2-5	CSHGKQETQYF
TRBV29-1	TRBJ2-1	CSVSKRGDNEQFF
TRBV18	TRBJ2-7	CASSPQETGTAAGHEQYF
TRBV7-2	TRBJ1-2	CASSLYWGPGYTF
TRBV9	TRBJ2-1	CASSVDGTGGNNEQFF
TRBV14	TRBJ1-2	CASSPGGVIIYGYTF
TRBV4-1	TRBJ1-4	CASSRYSVGYEKLFF
TRBV27	TRBJ1-2	CASSTSPRQSGYTF
TRBV10-3	TRBJ2-1	CAITTPGLAGAGDNEQFF
TRBV7-2	TRBJ2-3	CASSKTSGGARDTQYF
TRBV19	TRBJ2-3	CASSVRDSSTDTQYF
TRBV5-1	TRBJ2-3	CASSLAQPRGTDTQYF
TRBV6-6	TRBJ2-7	CASETQAYEQYF
TRBV9	TRBJ2-7	CASSVDLSEQYF
TRBV10-2	TRBJ2-2	CASSELTSGELFF
TRBV19	TRBJ2-1	CASRRAGGHYNEQFF
TRBV5-1	TRBJ1-1	CASSPTDKGPEAFF
TRBV10-1	TRBJ2-5	CASSGTGASGGAGTQYF
TRBV27	TRBJ1-2	CASSTGQGVYGYTF
TRBV5-8	TRBJ2-2	CASSFERDNTGELFF
TRBV5-4	TRBJ2-7	CASSLDRLYEQYF
TRBV5-1	TRBJ1-3	CASSLVGGRPGNTIYF
TRBV5-8	TRBJ2-2	CASSFGSKNTGELFF
TRBV11-3	TRBJ2-1	CASSFRGTPPYNEQFF
TRBV4-1	TRBJ1-2	CASSQDTGTGRGYTF
TRBV27	TRBJ1-4	CASSPLQGRTNEKLFF
TRBV7-9	TRBJ2-7	CASTWGTYEQYF
TRBV5-1	TRBJ1-5	CASSAGTAQTQHF
TRBV2	TRBJ1-3	CASRKGQGSGNTIYF
TRBV19	TRBJ2-7	CASSTSRRYEQYF
TRBV4-2	TRBJ2-5	CASSQATSGIETQYF
TRBV7-9	TRBJ2-3	CASSSPAEDTQYF
TRBV7-2	TRBJ1-3	CASSPGPPGNTIYF
TRBV27	TRBJ1-6	CASSLYRQGGSYNSPLHF
TRBV6-6	TRBJ2-5	CASSYTYRGLTETQYF
TRBV19	TRBJ1-1	CASLDGTNTEAFF
TRBV4-1	TRBJ1-5	CASSSLQGDNQPQHF
TRBV9	TRBJ2-1	CASSVTSGRFEDEQFF
TRBV7-9	TRBJ2-2	CASSLSQGTATTGELFF
TRBV23-1	TRBJ2-7	CASKGEQYF
TRBV6-5	TRBJ1-3	CASTPRGAGNTIYF
TRBV11-3	TRBJ1-1	CASSAQGAPNTEAFF
TRBV6-5	TRBJ1-3	CASSFGQGVGGNTIYF
TRBV6-5	TRBJ2-7	CASRIHRGHYEQYF
TRBV19	TRBJ2-1	CASSIGDNYNEQFF
TRBV5-4	TRBJ2-7	CASSWGGRASYEQYF
TRBV19	TRBJ1-1	CASNQDRAEAFF
TRBV6-5	TRBJ2-2	CASGRQSAGELFF
TRBV27	TRBJ2-1	CASSRKSNEQFF
TRBV5-1	TRBJ2-3	CASSSELSADTQYF